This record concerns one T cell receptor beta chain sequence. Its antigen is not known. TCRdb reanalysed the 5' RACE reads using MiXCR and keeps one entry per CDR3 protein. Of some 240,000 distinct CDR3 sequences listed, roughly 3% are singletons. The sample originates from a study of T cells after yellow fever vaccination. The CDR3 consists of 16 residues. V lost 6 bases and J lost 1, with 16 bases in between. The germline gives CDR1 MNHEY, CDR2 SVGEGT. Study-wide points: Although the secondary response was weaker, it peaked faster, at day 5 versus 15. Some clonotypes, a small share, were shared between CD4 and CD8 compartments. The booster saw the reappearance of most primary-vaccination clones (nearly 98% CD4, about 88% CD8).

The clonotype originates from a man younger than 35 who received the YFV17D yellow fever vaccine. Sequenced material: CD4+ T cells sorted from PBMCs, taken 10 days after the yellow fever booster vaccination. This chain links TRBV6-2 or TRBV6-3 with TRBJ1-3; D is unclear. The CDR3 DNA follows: TGTGCCAGCAGGACCTGGCGGGCGTCGTCTGGAAACACCATATATTTT. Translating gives CASRTWRASSGNTIYF.